This record looks at one TCR beta chain sequence and its context. CDR1 and CDR2 from the germline V gene are SGHAT and FQNNGV. The CDR3 has 18 amino acids. Losses at the gene ends were 3 bases for V and 5 bases for J; bases not matched to a gene: 16. Assay: immunoSEQ multiplex PCR; the TCRdb copy retains only in-frame clones and omits some. The sample yields hundreds of thousands of clones, less than 90% seen once. The data stem from a study of blood T cell repertoires in COVID-19. At the level of the study: Samples taken during acute and convalescent COVID-19 were collected in the United States, Italy and Spain.

This sequence was found in a woman in her 30s who had recovered from COVID-19. Sequenced: PBMCs or T cells enriched from blood (not recorded which). The chain links TRBV11-2 to TRBJ2-5, with TRBD2 matching 9 bases. The CDR3 nucleotides read TGTGCCAGCAGCTTTTTATGGCGGGGGGGTTCCCGTGAGGAGACCCAGTACTTC. This codes for CASSFLWRGGSREETQYF.